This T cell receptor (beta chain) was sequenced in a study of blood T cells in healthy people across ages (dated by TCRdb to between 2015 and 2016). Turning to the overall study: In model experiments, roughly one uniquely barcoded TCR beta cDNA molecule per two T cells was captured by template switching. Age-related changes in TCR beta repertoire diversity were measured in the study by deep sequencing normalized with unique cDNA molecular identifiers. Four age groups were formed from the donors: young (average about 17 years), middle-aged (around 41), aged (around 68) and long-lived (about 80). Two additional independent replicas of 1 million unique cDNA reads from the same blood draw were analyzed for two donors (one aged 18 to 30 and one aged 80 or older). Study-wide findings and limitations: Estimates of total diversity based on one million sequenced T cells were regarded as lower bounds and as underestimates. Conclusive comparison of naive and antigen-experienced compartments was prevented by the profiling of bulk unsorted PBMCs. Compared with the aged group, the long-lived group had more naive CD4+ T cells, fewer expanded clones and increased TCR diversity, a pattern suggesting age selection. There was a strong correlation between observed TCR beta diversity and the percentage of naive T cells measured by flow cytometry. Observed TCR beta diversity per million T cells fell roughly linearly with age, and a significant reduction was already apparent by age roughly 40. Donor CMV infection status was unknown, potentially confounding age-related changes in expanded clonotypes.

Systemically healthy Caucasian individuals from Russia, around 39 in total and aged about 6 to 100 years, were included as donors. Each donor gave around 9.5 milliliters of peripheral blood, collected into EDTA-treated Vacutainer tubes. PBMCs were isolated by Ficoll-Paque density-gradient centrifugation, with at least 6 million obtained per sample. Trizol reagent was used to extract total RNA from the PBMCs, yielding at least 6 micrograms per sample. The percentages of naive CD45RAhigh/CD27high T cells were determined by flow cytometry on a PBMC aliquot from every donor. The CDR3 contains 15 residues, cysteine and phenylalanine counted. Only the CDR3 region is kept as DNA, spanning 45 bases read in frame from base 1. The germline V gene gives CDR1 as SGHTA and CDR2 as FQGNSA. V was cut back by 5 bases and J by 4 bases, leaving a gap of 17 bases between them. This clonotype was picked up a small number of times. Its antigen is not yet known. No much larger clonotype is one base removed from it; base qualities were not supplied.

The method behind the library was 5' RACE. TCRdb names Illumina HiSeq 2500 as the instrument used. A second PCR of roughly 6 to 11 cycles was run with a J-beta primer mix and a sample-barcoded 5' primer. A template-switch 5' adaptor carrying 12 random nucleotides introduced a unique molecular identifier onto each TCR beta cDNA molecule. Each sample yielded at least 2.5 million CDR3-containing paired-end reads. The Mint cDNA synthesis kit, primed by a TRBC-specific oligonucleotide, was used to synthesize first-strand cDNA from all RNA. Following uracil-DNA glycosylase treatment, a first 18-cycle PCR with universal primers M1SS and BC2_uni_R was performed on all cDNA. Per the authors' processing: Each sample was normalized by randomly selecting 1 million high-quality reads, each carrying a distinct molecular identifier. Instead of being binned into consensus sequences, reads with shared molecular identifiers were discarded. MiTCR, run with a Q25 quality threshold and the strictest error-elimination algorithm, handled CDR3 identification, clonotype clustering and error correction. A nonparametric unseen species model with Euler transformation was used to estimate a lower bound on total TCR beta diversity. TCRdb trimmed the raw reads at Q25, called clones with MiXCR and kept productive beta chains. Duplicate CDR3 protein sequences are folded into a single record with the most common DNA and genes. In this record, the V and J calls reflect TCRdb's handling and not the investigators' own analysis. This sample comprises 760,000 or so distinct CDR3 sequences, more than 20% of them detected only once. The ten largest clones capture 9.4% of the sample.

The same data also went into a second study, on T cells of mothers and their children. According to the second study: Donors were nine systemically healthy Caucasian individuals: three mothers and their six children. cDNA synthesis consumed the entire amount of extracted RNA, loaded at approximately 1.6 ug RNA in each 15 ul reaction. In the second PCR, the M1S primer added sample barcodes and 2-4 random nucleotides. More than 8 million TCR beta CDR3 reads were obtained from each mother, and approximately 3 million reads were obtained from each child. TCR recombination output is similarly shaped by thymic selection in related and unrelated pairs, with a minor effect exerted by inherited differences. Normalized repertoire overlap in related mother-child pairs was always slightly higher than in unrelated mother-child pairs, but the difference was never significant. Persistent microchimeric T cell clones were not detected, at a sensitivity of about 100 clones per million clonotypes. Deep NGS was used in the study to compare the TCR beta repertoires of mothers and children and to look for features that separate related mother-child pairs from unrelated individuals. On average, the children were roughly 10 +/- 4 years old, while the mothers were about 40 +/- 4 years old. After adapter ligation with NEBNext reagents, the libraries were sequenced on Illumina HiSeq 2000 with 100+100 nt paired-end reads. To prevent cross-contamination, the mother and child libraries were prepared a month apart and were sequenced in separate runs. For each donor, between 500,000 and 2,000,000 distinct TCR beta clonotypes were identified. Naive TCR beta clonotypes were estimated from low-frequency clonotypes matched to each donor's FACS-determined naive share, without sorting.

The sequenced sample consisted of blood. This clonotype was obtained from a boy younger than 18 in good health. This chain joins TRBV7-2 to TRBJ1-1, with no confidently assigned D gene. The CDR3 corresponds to CASSLYRAKGTEAFF. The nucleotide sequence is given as TGTGCCAGCAGCCTCTACAGAGCAAAGGGCACTGAAGCTTTCTTT.